A selection of T cell receptor beta chains follows, all from one sample in a study of vaccination and CD4 T cells after COVID-19. What these receptors recognize is not known. From the PCR reads, TCRdb called clonotypes with MiXCR, one entry per CDR3 protein. The data hold more than 15,000 distinct CDR3 sequences, with around 55% observed a single time. Sequenced sample: CD4+ T cells from blood, cultured in vitro. Source of these receptors: a human donor who had recovered from COVID-19. Each CDR3 is given with its conserved first and last residue. A D gene is named only where the DNA matches it firmly. Size values are once, few and many counts, or a class for expanded clones, and some rows have none.

CDR3 DNA	CDR3 protein	CDR3 length	J gene	V gene	D gene	clone size
TGTGCCAGCAGCTTACAAATGGGAGGGGGGCTGGGGGAGCAGTTCTTC	CASSLQMGGGLGEQFF	16	TRBJ2-1	TRBV11-3	-	-
TGCGCCAGCAGCCAAGCCCTGGGACAGGGGGAGACTGAAGCTTTCTTT	CASSQALGQGETEAFF	16	TRBJ1-1	TRBV4-3	TRBD1	-
TGTGCCAGCAGTTACTCCCTCTGGTCCGGCAGTTCACCCCTCCACTTT	CASSYSLWSGSSPLHF	16	TRBJ1-6	TRBV6-2/TRBV6-3	-	-
TGCAGTGCTAGAGAGGGGACAGGGAATGAAAAACTGTTTTTT	CSAREGTGNEKLFF	14	TRBJ1-4	TRBV20-1	TRBD1	few
TGCGCCAGCAAGTTTACCATGAACACTGAAGCTTTCTTT	CASKFTMNTEAFF	13	TRBJ1-1	TRBV7-9	-	-
TGCAGTGCCCGGCGACAGGGTATTAATGAAAAACTGTTTTTT	CSARRQGINEKLFF	14	TRBJ1-4	TRBV20-1	TRBD1	few
TGCAGTGCTGGAGGCGGGGGCTACGAGCAGTACTTC	CSAGGGGYEQYF	12	TRBJ2-7	TRBV20-1	TRBD2	-
TGTGCCAGCAGTTTAAACCCAACTAACTATGGCTACACCTTC	CASSLNPTNYGYTF	14	TRBJ1-2	TRBV28	-	-
TGTGCCAGCAGTGAAAACGGGAGGGCTGATTATGGCTACACCTTC	CASSENGRADYGYTF	15	TRBJ1-2	TRBV6-1	-	few
TGTGCCGGGAAGGGGGCAGGGGCGCAGCCCCAGCATTTT	CAGKGAGAQPQHF	13	TRBJ1-5	TRBV28	TRBD1	-
TGTGCCATCAGCACAGGGAGCAGTCAGCCCCAGCATTTT	CAISTGSSQPQHF	13	TRBJ1-5	TRBV10-3	-	-
TGCAGTGCTGCGGGACTAGCTTTAGATACGCAGTATTTT	CSAAGLALDTQYF	13	TRBJ2-3	TRBV20-1	TRBD2	few
TGTGCCTGGAGTCTGGGGATAGGCAATCAGCCCCAGCATTTT	CAWSLGIGNQPQHF	14	TRBJ1-5	TRBV30	-	-
TGTGCCAGCAGCTTAGGGACAGGGGAAGGCGGGGAGCTGTTTTTT	CASSLGTGEGGELFF	15	TRBJ2-2	TRBV7-8	TRBD1	few
TGTGCCAGCAGCTTACCGGGAGGTTCCTACAATGAGCAGTTCTTC	CASSLPGGSYNEQFF	15	TRBJ2-1	TRBV11-2	TRBD2	-
TGTGCCATCAGAACCGGGACAAATTCTCCCGAGCAGTACTTC	CAIRTGTNSPEQYF	14	TRBJ2-7	TRBV10-3	-	few
TGTGCCACCAGTCGCGGCGGTGAAGCTTTCTTT	CATSRGGEAFF	11	TRBJ1-1	TRBV24-1	-	few
TGTGCCAGCACGCCGGGACAGAGTGGTTCACCCCTCCACTTT	CASTPGQSGSPLHF	14	TRBJ1-6	TRBV27	TRBD1	-
TGTGCCAGCAGTCCCTGGACAACAGGGGAGCTGTTTTTT	CASSPWTTGELFF	13	TRBJ2-2	TRBV27	-	-
TGTGCCAGCAGTTGGACAGGGGCGAACACTGAAGCTTTCTTT	CASSWTGANTEAFF	14	TRBJ1-1	TRBV12-3/TRBV12-4	TRBD1	-
TGTGCCAGCAGCTTAGGAATAGGAAATAGAAACACTGAAGCTTTCTTT	CASSLGIGNRNTEAFF	16	TRBJ1-1	TRBV7-2	-	few
TGCAGTGCTTTTGGACAGATGGGCGAGACCCAGTACTTC	CSAFGQMGETQYF	13	TRBJ2-5	TRBV20-1	-	-
TGTGCCAGCAGTGGGAGGGGACAGACTGAAGCTTTCTTT	CASSGRGQTEAFF	13	TRBJ1-1	TRBV6-1	TRBD1	-
TGTGCCAGCAGCCAAGAGGGCAGGGGGTGGGAGACCCAGTACTTC	CASSQEGRGWETQYF	15	TRBJ2-5	TRBV3-1	TRBD1	-
TGTGCCAGCTCACCGGGGGAAGAGACCCAGTACTTC	CASSPGEETQYF	12	TRBJ2-5	TRBV18	-	-
TGTGCCACCACTAAACAGGGGGAAGGGAGCGCTGAAGCTTTCTTT	CATTKQGEGSAEAFF	15	TRBJ1-1	TRBV10-3	TRBD1	-
TGCGCCAGCAGTGATTCGGGACCGAACACTGAAGCTTTCTTT	CASSDSGPNTEAFF	14	TRBJ1-1	TRBV10-1	-	-
TGTGCCAGCAGCTTTACAGTGAACACTGAAGCTTTCTTT	CASSFTVNTEAFF	13	TRBJ1-1	TRBV7-9	-	-
TGTGCCATCAGTGGGGCCGGGACAGGGAATTCACCCCTCCACTTT	CAISGAGTGNSPLHF	15	TRBJ1-6	TRBV10-3	TRBD1	-
TGCAGTGCTAGACAGGGGGCAGGAACTCAGTCGTACAATGAGCAGTTCTTC	CSARQGAGTQSYNEQFF	17	TRBJ2-1	TRBV20-1	TRBD1	-
TGTGCCAGCAGAGGGAGTTCTCAAGAGACCCAGTACTTC	CASRGSSQETQYF	13	TRBJ2-5	TRBV19	-	-
TGTGCCAGTAGTCGGGACACTTATAATTCACCCCTCCACTTT	CASSRDTYNSPLHF	14	TRBJ1-6	TRBV27	-	few
TGTGCCACCAGTGATGTACAGTCGAACACCGGGGAGCTGTTTTTT	CATSDVQSNTGELFF	15	TRBJ2-2	TRBV24-1	-	-
TGTGCCAGCAGCGATCGGGGGTCAGGGATGGGCTACACCTTC	CASSDRGSGMGYTF	14	TRBJ1-2	TRBV7-9	-	-
TGCAGTGCTGGGGATAGCGGGAGGACAGATACGCAGTATTTT	CSAGDSGRTDTQYF	14	TRBJ2-3	TRBV20-1	TRBD2	-
TGTGCCAGCAGCTTAGATGGGACAGAAGATTCACCCCTCCACTTT	CASSLDGTEDSPLHF	15	TRBJ1-6	TRBV11-2	TRBD1	few